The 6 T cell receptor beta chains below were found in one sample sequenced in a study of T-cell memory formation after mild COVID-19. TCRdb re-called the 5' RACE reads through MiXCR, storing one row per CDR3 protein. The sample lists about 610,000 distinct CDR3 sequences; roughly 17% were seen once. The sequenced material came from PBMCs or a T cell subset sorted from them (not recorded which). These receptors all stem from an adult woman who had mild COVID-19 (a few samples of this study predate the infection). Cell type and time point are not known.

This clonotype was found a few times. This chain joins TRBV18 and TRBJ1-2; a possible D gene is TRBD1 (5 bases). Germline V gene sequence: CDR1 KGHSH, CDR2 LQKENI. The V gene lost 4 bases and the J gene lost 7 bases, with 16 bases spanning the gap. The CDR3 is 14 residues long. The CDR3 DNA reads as TGTGCCAGCTCACGAGGGACGGACGTGGGTGGCTACACCTTC. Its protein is CASSRGTDVGGYTF.

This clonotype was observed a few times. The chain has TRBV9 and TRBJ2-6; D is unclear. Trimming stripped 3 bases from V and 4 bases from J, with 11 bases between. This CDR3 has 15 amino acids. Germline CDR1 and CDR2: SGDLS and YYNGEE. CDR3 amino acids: CASSADNSGANVLTF. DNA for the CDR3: TGTGCCAGCAGCGCCGACAACTCCGGGGCCAACGTCCTGACTTTC.

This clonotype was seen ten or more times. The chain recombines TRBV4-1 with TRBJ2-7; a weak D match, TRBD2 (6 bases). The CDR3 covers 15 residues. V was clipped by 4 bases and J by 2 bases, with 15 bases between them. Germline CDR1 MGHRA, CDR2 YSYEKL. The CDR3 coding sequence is TGCGCCAGCAGCCTTCTCTACGGGAGCACCTACGAGCAGTACTTC. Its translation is CASSLLYGSTYEQYF.

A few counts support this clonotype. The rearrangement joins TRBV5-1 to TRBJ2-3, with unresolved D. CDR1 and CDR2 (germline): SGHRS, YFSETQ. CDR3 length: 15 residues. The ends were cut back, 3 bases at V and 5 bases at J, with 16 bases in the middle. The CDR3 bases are TGCGCCAGCAGCTCCGGACGGAATCGAGGAGATACGCAGTATTTT. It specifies CASSSGRNRGDTQYF.

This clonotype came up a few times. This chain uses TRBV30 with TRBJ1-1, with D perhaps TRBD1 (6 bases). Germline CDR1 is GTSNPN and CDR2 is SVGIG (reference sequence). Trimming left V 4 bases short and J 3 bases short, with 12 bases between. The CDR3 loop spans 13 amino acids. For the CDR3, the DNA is TGTGCCTGGAAAACAGGGCATTACACTGAAGCTTTCTTT. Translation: CAWKTGHYTEAFF.

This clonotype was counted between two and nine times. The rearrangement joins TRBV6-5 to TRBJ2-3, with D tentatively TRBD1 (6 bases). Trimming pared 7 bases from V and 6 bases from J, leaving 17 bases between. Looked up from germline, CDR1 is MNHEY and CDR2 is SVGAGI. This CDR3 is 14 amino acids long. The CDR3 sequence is CASTPEQGSDTQYF. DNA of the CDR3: TGTGCCAGCACCCCCGAACAGGGAAGCGATACGCAGTATTTT.